This entry concerns a single TCR beta chain. V shed 5 bases and J 4 bases; nucleotides not matched to a gene: 6. The CDR3 totals 14 residues. Germline V gene lookup returns CDR1 LGHDT and CDR2 YNNKEL (reference sequence). The data derive from a study of blood T cell repertoires in COVID-19. Study-wide context: Some COVID-19 samples were acute and others convalescent; all came from the United States, Italy and Spain.

Only in-frame clones appear in the TCRdb table, and some are missing; sequencing was by immunoSEQ multiplex PCR. The table shows around 150,000 clones, with around 93% occurring only once. Sequenced sample: peripheral blood. This sequence was found in a man younger than 45 with COVID-19, enrolled during active disease. The rearrangement uses TRBV3-1 (or the pseudogene TRBV3-2) and TRBJ2-7; 9 bases align to TRBD1. The CDR3: CASSWGQGLYEQYF. The DNA for the CDR3 is TGTGCCAGCAGCTGGGGACAGGGTTTATACGAGCAGTACTTC.